Shown below are 6 T cell receptor beta chains from a single sample sequenced in a study of shared clonotypes between healthy human individuals. Produced via immunoSEQ multiplex PCR; TCRdb's table is partial and in-frame only. The data show over 100,000 clones, 68% seen once. Sequencing input: memory CD8+ T cells sorted from blood. Subset reported: CD45RO+ cells pooled with CCR7-negative TemRA cells. All receptors derive from a woman in her 30s in good health.

This rearrangement joins TRBV20-1 to TRBJ1-2; D not certain. The V gene lost 5 bases and the J gene lost 8 bases, with 6 bases spanning the gap. Germline V gives CDR1 DFQATT, CDR2 SNEGSKA (reference sequence). The CDR3 loop spans 9 amino acids. The CDR3 DNA reads TGCAGTGCTTATGGAGGCTACACCTTC. Translating it yields CSAYGGYTF.

The genes are TRBV4-2 and TRBJ2-1, with 9 bases identical to TRBD2. CDR1 and CDR2 from the germline V gene are LGHNA and YNFKEQ. This CDR3 comprises 16 residues. V dropped 4 bases and J dropped 12; count of bases not matched to a gene: 16. The CDR3 spells CASSPRLADQEGRQFF. As DNA, the CDR3 is TGTGCCAGCAGCCCTCGACTAGCGGACCAGGAGGGGAGGCAGTTCTTC.

The chain combines TRBV6-1 with TRBJ2-5; D is tentatively TRBD1 or TRBD2 (5 bases each). The assigned J gene may be wrong: the sequence end matches TRBJ2-7 better. There are 14 residues in the CDR3. Germline CDR1 reads MNHNS; CDR2 reads SASEGT. The CDR3: CASKGYGAGYEQYF. Written as DNA, the CDR3 is TGTGCCAGCAAGGGTTACGGGGCTGGGTACGAGCAGTACTTC.

This clone has a handful of counts. The rearrangement uses TRBV5-6 and TRBJ2-6; possible D gene TRBD2, 7 bases. Germline V lookup: CDR1 SGHDT, CDR2 YYEEEE. Trimming shortened V by 4 bases and J by 2 bases, and 16 bases separated the two germline ends. This CDR3 region has 17 residues. CDR3 DNA sequence: TGTGCCAGCAGCCCACGGGGGGCTTTAACTGGGGCCAACGTCCTGACTTTC. It yields the protein CASSPRGALTGANVLTF.

This sequence joins TRBV13 and TRBJ2-1; TRBD2 agrees at 13 bases. This CDR3 spans 16 amino acids. Trimming cost V 5 bases and J 4 bases; bases outside gene matches: 5. CDR1 is PRHDT and CDR2 is FYEKMQ in the germline V gene (reference sequence). The CDR3 nucleotides are TGTGCCAGCAGCCTCAGGACTAGCGGGGGTTACAATGAGCAGTTCTTC. Translated: CASSLRTSGGYNEQFF.

This clone was observed a handful of times. The chain is built from TRBV29-1 and TRBJ2-2; D ambiguous. The germline CDR1 and CDR2 sequences are SQVTM and ANQGSEA. The CDR3 consists of 13 residues. Trimming took off 3 bases at V and 3 bases at J, with 8 bases between the two ends. Here the CDR3 reads CSVEVGYTGELFF. The DNA of the CDR3 is TGCAGCGTTGAGGTGGGATACACCGGGGAGCTGTTTTTT.